These 20 T cell receptor beta chains were all obtained from the same sample, sequenced in a study of radiotherapy plus CTLA-4 blockade in lung cancer (dated by TCRdb to 2017 to 2018). Library construction relied on the immunoSEQ multiplex PCR assay. In TCRdb, the immuneACCESS table is reduced to in-frame sequences with V and J assigned. These tables do not hold every clone; where another copy was compared, an unresolved V gene accounts for under half, and the others remain unexplained. In all, the sample holds 49,000 or so clones, and roughly three quarters of those were seen once. The top ten hold about 9% of the sample. Sequencing used peripheral blood, obtained from a patient treated with radiotherapy plus ipilimumab. The receptors come from a human donor with non-small cell lung cancer who had stable disease on radiotherapy plus ipilimumab.

The chain links TRBV29-1 to TRBJ2-1, with D uncertain. CDR1 and CDR2 from the germline V gene are SQVTM and ANQGSEA. V lost 3 bases, J lost 4 bases, and 7 bases lay in between. The CDR3 runs 12 residues. CDR3 protein: CSVDGQYNEQFF. The CDR3 DNA sequence: TGCAGCGTTGATGGGCAGTACAATGAGCAGTTCTTC.

The chain couples TRBV15 to TRBJ1-1; no reliable D call. Germline CDR1 and CDR2: LNHNV and YYDKDF (reference sequence). Trimming took 1 base from V and 1 from J, leaving 7 bases between them. The CDR3 covers 14 residues. The CDR3 loop reads CATSRGEANTEAFF. For the CDR3, the DNA is TGTGCCACCAGCAGAGGGGAGGCGAACACTGAAGCTTTCTTT.

This chain uses TRBV11-3 with TRBJ1-2, with D perhaps matching TRBD1 (5 bases). The V gene lost 6 bases and the J gene lost 12 bases, with 11 bases spanning the gap. This CDR3 is 10 amino acids long. Per the germline V gene, CDR1 is SGHNT and CDR2 is YENEEA. CDR3 in amino acids: CASRPRGNTF. As DNA, the CDR3 is TGTGCCAGCAGACCTCGGGGGAACACCTTC. Filled out from reference TRBV11-3 and TRBJ1-2, the complete variable domain reads EAGVVQSPRYKIIEKKQPVAFWCNPISGHNTLYWYLQNLGQGPELLIRYENEEAVDDSQLPKDRFSAERLKGVDSTLKIQPAELGDSAVYLCASRPRGNTFGSGTRLTVV.

A single count supports this clone. The chain combines TRBV5-4 with TRBJ1-6; D unclear. The CDR3 contains 19 residues. Germline values: CDR1 SGHNT, CDR2 YYREEE (reference sequence). V was clipped by 3 bases and J by 0 bases, with 19 bases between them. This CDR3 reads CASSSLSGSRSSYNSPLHF. For the CDR3, the DNA is TGTGCCAGCAGCTCCTTATCGGGCAGCAGGAGCTCCTATAATTCACCCCTCCACTTT.

The V and J genes are TRBV7-6 and TRBJ2-1; D not resolved. The CDR3 runs 14 residues. The V end lost 5 bases, the J end lost 6 bases, and 14 bases lay between the germline ends. Germline CDR1 and CDR2: SGHVS and FNYEAQ. CDR3 in DNA: TGTGCCAGCAGCCTTTCCTTCGGACCCAATGAGCAGTTCTTC. It translates to CASSLSFGPNEQFF.

V and J are TRBV21-1 and TRBJ2-7; no DNA check was done on the table's D call, TRBD1. TRBV21-1 constitutes a pseudogene. The CDR3 runs to 16 residues. The chain's CDR3 is CASSKGGGTGAYEQYF. CDR3 DNA sequence: TGTGCCAGCAGCAAGGGTGGGGGGACAGGGGCCTACGAGCAGTACTTC.

CDR3 amino acids: CASTPGRNTEAFF. CDR3 in DNA: TGTGCCAGCACCCCAGGGAGGAACACTGAAGCTTTCTTT. The rearrangement joins TRBV6-1 to TRBJ1-1; TRBD1 is a possible D gene (5 bases). Trimming left V 7 bases short and J 1 base short, with 10 bases between. CDR3 length equals 13 residues. Germline V CDR1 and CDR2: MNHNS, SASEGT.

The chain carries TRBV5-1 and TRBJ1-4; no clear D. The ends were cut back, 3 bases at V and 8 bases at J, with 5 bases in the middle. This CDR3 comprises 11 residues. CDR1 and CDR2 from the germline V gene are SGHRS and YFSETQ. The CDR3 is CASSSAEKLFF. Here the CDR3 DNA reads TGCGCCAGCAGCTCAGCGGAAAAACTGTTTTTT.

The chain is built from TRBV7-3 and TRBJ1-2; a possible D gene is TRBD1 (6 bases). The CDR3 loop spans 15 amino acids. Germline lookup yields CDR1 SGHTA and CDR2 FQGTGA. Trimming took off 0 bases at V and 4 bases at J, with 12 bases between the two ends. CDR3 DNA: TGTGCCAGCAGCTTAACCCGGACAGCTTTCTATGGCTACACCTTC. This translates into CASSLTRTAFYGYTF.

A few counts support this clone. At one boundary the junction diverges from the germline segment, which might be a read error. The rearrangement uses TRBV6-1 and TRBJ1-4; no reliable D call. Per the germline V gene, CDR1 is MNHNS and CDR2 is SASEGT. This CDR3 contains 10 residues. Here the CDR3 DNA reads TGTGCCAGCAGGGAAGAAAAACTGTTTTTT. Protein: CASREEKLFF.

The chain recombines TRBV18 with TRBJ1-2, with no clear D. This CDR3 comprises 13 residues. V lost 2 bases and J lost 1, with 5 bases in between. Germline CDR1 reads KGHSH; CDR2 reads LQKENI. The CDR3 region is CASSPTDNYGYTF. CDR3 in DNA: TGTGCCAGCTCACCAACAGATAACTATGGCTACACCTTC. The complete variable domain, with remaining parts taken from reference TRBV18 and TRBJ1-2, reads NAGVMQNPRHLVRRRGQEARLRCSPMKGHSHVYWYRQLPEEGLKFMVYLQKENIIDESGMPKERFSAEFPKEGPSILRIQQVVRGDSAAYFCASSPTDNYGYTFGSGTRLTVV.

This clone was seen a few times. V usage is TRBV4-1 and J usage is TRBJ2-3, with TRBD2 matching over 11 bases. The CDR3 covers 17 residues. Unmatched junction bases numbered 5, after V lost 0 bases and J lost 3 bases. The germline V gene has CDR1 MGHRA and CDR2 YSYEKL. For the CDR3, the DNA is TGCGCCAGCAGCCAAGATTGGGGGACTAGCGGTACAGATACGCAGTATTTT. It translates to CASSQDWGTSGTDTQYF.

The chain links TRBV19 to TRBJ2-6; 7 positions agree with TRBD2. The CDR3 is made up of 17 amino acids. With V trimmed by 3 bases and J by 0 bases, 5 bases remained unmatched. Per germline, CDR1 LNHDA and CDR2 SQIVND (reference sequence). This CDR3 is CASSILAGRSGANVLTF. The CDR3 nucleotides are TGTGCCAGTAGTATTTTAGCGGGCCGCTCTGGGGCCAACGTCCTGACTTTC.

Here the CDR3 reads CASSFPNTGELFF. In nucleotides, the CDR3 is TGTGCCAGCAGCTTCCCGAACACCGGGGAGCTGTTTTTT. The rearrangement links TRBV7-3 to TRBJ2-2; D uncertain. V shed 3 bases and J shed 0 bases, with 2 bases lying between them. This CDR3 contains 13 residues. Germline V gene lookup returns CDR1 SGHTA and CDR2 FQGTGA.

This clone appeared a few times. V and J are TRBV18 and TRBJ1-6, with a weak D call TRBD1 (5 bases). Germline V gives CDR1 KGHSH, CDR2 LQKENI. This CDR3 is 17 amino acids long. V was cut by 0 bases and J by 6 bases, with 15 bases left in between. This chain's CDR3 is CASSPPNRQGGNSPLHF. In DNA, the CDR3 is TGTGCCAGCTCACCACCTAATCGGCAGGGAGGTAATTCACCCCTCCACTTT.

This clone was counted between two and nine times. The V and J genes are TRBV5-6 and TRBJ1-1; D is possibly TRBD1 (6 bases). The germline V gene encodes CDR1 SGHDT and CDR2 YYEEEE. V lost 4 bases to trimming and J lost 1 base, with 20 bases between them. The CDR3 sequence is 17 residues long. The CDR3: CASSPPMGAGSNTEAFF. The CDR3 DNA follows: TGTGCCAGCAGCCCGCCCATGGGGGCTGGATCGAACACTGAAGCTTTCTTT.

This clone appeared once. The rearrangement joins TRBV11-3 to TRBJ2-5; TRBD2 matches at 8 bases. The V and J ends lost 1 base and 5 bases, in that order; junction bases with no gene match: 12. Germline values: CDR1 SGHNT, CDR2 YENEEA. CDR3 length equals 17 residues. The CDR3 nucleotides are TGTGCCAGCAGCTTAGGAACCAGCGGGGGCCGAGGGGAGACCCAGTACTTC. Translation gives CASSLGTSGGRGETQYF.

A single count supports this clone. The rearrangement uses TRBV27 and TRBJ2-3; D remains ambiguous. The CDR3 spans 11 residues. V was clipped by 5 bases and J by 3 bases, with 3 bases between them. CDR1 and CDR2 from the germline V gene are MNHEY and SMNVEV (reference sequence). The CDR3 region has the DNA TGTGCCAGCAGTGCGACAGATACGCAGTATTTT. Translated, it gives CASSATDTQYF.

V usage is TRBV30 and J usage is TRBJ1-2, with no clear D. The V gene's germline CDR1 is GTSNPN and CDR2 SVGIG (reference sequence). This CDR3 spans 12 amino acids. The V end lost 0 bases, the J end lost 6 bases, and 8 bases lay between the germline ends. CDR3 sequence: CAWSVGGDGYTF. CDR3 bases: TGTGCCTGGAGTGTGGGTGGGGATGGCTACACCTTC.

The genes are TRBV18 and TRBJ1-5; 7 bases match TRBD1. V lost 2 bases to trimming and J lost 4 bases; unmatched junction nucleotides: 5. Germline CDR1 and CDR2: KGHSH and LQKENI. This CDR3 has 15 amino acids. As DNA, the CDR3 is TGTGCCAGCTCACCAAGGGGGACAGATAATCAGCCCCAGCATTTT. As protein: CASSPRGTDNQPQHF.